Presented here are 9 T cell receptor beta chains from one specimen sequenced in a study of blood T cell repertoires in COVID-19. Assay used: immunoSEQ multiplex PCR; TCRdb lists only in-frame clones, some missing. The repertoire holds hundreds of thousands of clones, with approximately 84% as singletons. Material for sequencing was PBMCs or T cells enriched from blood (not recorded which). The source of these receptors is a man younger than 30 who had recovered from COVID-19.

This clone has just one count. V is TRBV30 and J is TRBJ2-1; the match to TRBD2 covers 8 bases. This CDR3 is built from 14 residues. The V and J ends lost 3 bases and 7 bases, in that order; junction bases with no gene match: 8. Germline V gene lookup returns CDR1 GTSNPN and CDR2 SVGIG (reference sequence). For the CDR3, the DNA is TGTGCCTGGAGGAGTAGCGGGGCGGGAAATGAGCAGTTCTTC. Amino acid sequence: CAWRSSGAGNEQFF.

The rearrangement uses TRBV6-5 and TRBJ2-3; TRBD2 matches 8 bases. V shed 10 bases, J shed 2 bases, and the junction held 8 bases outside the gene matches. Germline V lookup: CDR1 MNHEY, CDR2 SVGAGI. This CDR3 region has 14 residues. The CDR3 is CATGVAGLTDTQYF. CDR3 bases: TGTGCCACTGGGGTAGCGGGGCTCACAGATACGCAGTATTTT.

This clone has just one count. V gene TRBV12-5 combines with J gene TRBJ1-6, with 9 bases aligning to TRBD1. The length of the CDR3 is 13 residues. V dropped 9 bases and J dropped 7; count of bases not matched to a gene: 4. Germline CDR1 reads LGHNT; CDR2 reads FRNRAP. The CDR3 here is CASAGQGNSPLHF. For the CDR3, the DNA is TGTGCTAGCGCGGGACAGGGAAATTCACCCCTCCACTTT.

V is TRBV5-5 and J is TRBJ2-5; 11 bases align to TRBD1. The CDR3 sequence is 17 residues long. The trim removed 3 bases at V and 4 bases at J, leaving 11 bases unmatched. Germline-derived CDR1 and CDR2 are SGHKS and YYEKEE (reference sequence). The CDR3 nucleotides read TGTGCCAGCAGCTCCAAGGTAGGGACAGGGGGTCGAGAGACCCAGTACTTC. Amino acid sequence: CASSSKVGTGGRETQYF.

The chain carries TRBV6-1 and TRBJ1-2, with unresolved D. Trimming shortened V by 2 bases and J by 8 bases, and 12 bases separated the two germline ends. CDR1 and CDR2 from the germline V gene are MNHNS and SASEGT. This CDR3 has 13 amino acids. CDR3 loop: CASSETSILGYTF. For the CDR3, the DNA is TGTGCCAGCAGTGAAACGAGTATACTAGGCTACACCTTC.

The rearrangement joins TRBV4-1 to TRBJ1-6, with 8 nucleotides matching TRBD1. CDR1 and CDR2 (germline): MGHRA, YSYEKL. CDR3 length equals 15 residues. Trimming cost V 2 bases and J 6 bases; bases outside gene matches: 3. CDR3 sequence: CASSQKDRVNSPLHF. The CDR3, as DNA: TGCGCCAGCAGCCAAAAGGACAGGGTTAATTCACCCCTCCACTTT.

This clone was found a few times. In DNA form, the CDR3 reads TGTGCCAGCAGTTTGAAGGGGAACATGAACACTGAAGCTTTCTTT. Translated, it gives CASSLKGNMNTEAFF. This chain uses TRBV6-7 with TRBJ1-1, with a tentative D call TRBD1 (5 bases). TRBV6-7 is sorted into the ORF group, with uncertain function. V was trimmed by 4 bases and J by 0 bases, leaving 12 bases between them. The CDR3 is 15 amino acids.

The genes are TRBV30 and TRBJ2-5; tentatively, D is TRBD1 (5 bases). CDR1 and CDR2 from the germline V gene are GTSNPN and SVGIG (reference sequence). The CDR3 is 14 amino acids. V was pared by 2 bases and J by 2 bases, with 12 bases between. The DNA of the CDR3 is TGTGCCTGGAGTAGGGGAAACAATCAAGAGACCCAGTACTTC. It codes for CAWSRGNNQETQYF.

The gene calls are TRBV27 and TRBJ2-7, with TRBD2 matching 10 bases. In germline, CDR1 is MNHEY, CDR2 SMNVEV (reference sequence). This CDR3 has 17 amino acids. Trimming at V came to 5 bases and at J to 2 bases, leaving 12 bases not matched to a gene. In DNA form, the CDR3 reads TGTGCCAGCAGTCCTGAGGGAGCGGGAGGGACGACCTACGAGCAGTACTTC. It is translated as CASSPEGAGGTTYEQYF.